This TCR beta chain was documented in a study of vaccination and CD4 T cells after COVID-19. Study-level information: The cells were exposed to overlapping spike peptides originating from SARS-CoV-2, HCoV-NL63, HCoV-OC43 and HCoV-229E for stimulation.

Oncomine TCR Beta short-read sequencing was applied to DNA from cultured CD4+ T cells. TCRdb used MiXCR to reprocess the PCR reads, holding one entry per CDR3 protein. The sample has roughly 15,000 distinct CDR3 sequences; 30% to 50% are singletons. Treatment described: roughly ten-day PBMC culture with coronavirus spike peptide pools or control peptides (ViraFEST assay). Points on this clonotype: Its antigen is currently unknown. At one end, the junction sequence differs from germline, possibly due to a read error.

Germline-derived CDR1 and CDR2 are MNHEY and SMNVEV (reference sequence). The CDR3 totals 12 residues. The clonotype was recovered from a human donor who had recovered from COVID-19. Input material: CD4+ T cells from blood, cultured in vitro. The chain combines TRBV27 with TRBJ2-1; D is unresolved. The CDR3 region has the DNA TGTGTCAGCACCTCCCCCAGCCGTGAGCAGTTCTTC. As protein: CVSTSPSREQFF.